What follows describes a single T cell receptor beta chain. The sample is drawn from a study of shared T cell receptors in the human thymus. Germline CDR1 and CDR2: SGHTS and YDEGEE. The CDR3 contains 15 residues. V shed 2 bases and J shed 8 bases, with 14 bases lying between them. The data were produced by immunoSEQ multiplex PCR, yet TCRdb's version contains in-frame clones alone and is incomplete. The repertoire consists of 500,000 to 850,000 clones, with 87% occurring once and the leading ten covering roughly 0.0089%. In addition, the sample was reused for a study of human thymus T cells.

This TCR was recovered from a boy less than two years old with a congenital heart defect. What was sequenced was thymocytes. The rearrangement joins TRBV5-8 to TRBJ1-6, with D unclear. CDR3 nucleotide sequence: TGTGCCAGCAGCTTTTTCGTCCCGCTAGATTCACCCCTCCACTTT. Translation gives CASSFFVPLDSPLHF.